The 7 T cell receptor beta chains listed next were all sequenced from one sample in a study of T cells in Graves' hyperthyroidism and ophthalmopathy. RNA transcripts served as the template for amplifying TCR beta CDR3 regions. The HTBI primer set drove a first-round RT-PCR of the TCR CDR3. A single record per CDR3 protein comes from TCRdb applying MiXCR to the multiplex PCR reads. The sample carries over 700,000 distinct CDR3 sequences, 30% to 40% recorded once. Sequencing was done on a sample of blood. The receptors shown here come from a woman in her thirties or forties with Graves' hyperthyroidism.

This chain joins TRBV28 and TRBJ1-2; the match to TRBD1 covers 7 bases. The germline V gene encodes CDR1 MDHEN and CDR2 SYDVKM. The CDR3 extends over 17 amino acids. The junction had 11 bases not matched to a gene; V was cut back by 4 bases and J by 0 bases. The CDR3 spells CASSSTGQDPPNYGYTF. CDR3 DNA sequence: TGTGCCAGCAGTTCCACCGGACAGGACCCTCCTAACTATGGCTACACCTTC.

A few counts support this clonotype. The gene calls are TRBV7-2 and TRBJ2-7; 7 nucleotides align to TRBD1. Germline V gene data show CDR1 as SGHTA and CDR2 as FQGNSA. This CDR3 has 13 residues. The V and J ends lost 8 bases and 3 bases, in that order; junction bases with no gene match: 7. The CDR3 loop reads CASSGQWYYEQYF. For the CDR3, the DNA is TGTGCCAGCTCGGGACAGTGGTACTACGAGCAGTACTTC.

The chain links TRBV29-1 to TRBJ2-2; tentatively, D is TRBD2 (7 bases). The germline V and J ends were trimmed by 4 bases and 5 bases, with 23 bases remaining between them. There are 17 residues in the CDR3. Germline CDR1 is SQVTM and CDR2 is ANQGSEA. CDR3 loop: CSVVLGGGPSGTGELFF. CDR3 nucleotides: TGCAGCGTTGTCTTAGGGGGAGGGCCCTCGGGAACCGGGGAGCTGTTTTTT.

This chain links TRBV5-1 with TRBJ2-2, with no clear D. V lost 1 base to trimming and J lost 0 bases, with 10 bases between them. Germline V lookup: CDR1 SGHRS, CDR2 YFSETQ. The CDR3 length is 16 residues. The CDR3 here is CASSLRQTANTGELFF. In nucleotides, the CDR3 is TGCGCCAGCAGCTTGCGGCAGACGGCGAACACCGGGGAGCTGTTTTTT.

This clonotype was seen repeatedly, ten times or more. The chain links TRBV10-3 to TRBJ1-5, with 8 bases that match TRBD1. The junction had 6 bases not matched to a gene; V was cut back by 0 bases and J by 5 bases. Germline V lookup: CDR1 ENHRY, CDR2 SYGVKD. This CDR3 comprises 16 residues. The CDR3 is CAISESFGQGDQPQHF. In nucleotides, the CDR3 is TGTGCCATCAGTGAGTCCTTTGGACAGGGAGATCAGCCCCAGCATTTT.

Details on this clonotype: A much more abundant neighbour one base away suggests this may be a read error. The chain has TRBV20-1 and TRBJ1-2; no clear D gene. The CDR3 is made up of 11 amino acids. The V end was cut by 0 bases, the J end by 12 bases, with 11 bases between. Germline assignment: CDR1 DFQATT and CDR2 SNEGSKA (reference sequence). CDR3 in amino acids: CSAREVAADTF. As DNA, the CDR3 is TGCAGTGCTAGAGAGGTGGCGGCTGACACCTTC.

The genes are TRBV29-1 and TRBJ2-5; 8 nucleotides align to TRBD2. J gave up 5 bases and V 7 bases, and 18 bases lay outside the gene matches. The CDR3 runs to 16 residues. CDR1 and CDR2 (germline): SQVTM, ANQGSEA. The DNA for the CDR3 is TGCAGCGCCAGCAGCGGGAGAGCCGGAATTGAGGAGACCCAGTACTTC. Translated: CSASSGRAGIEETQYF.